This T cell receptor (beta chain) was recorded in a study of shared clonotypes between healthy human individuals. Overall study context: Two female and a few male donors aged 18 to 49 were enrolled. Whole-study results and caveats: When naive CD4 clonotypes were compared across a few donors, around 4.6% were shared.

Among the donors, all were Caucasian adults who lived in Nashville, Tennessee. Turning to this clone: Its antigen is still unknown.

Method: immunoSEQ multiplex PCR; TCRdb's copy keeps in-frame clones and lacks some. The repertoire holds over a million clones, with roughly 96% as singletons. The sequence was collected from a man aged 25-45 years in good health. Sequencing used naive CD4+ T cells sorted from blood. The subset is: CD45RA+ positively selected.

CDR3 nucleotides: TGTGCCATCAGTGAGCCGACGGTTAATCAGCCCCAGCATTTT. Amino acid sequence: CAISEPTVNQPQHF. This chain connects TRBV10-3 to TRBJ1-5; D is undetermined. Germline V gene data show CDR1 as ENHRY and CDR2 as SYGVKD. Trimming stripped 2 bases from V and 4 bases from J, with 9 bases between. This CDR3 is 14 amino acids long.